This T cell receptor (beta chain) was recorded in a study of T cell repertoires in cytomegalovirus infection. Each CDR3 protein is one row after TCRdb ran MiXCR on the reads. The sample holds about 310,000 distinct CDR3 sequences; 9.6% are singletons and the top ten take 2.5%. This clonotype was detected a few times. This CDR3 comprises 16 residues. Trimming took off 4 bases at V and 0 bases at J, with 13 bases between the two ends. The germline CDR1 and CDR2 sequences are SGHNT and YYREEE (reference sequence). The sequence came from a human donor in good health (CMV status not recorded). Some clones in this sample may be carry-over from other donors' samples. The rearrangement uses TRBV5-4 and TRBJ2-2, with D maybe TRBD1 (5 bases). The specimen was PBMCs. CDR3 nucleotide sequence: TGTGCCAGCAGCAAAACAGGATTTTCGAACACCGGGGAGCTGTTTTTT. This codes for CASSKTGFSNTGELFF.